This T cell receptor (beta chain) was retrieved from a study of blood T cell repertoires in COVID-19. Study overall: Samples of COVID-19 (acute and convalescent) were obtained from the United States, Italy and Spain.

The CDR3 extends over 17 amino acids. Germline CDR1 is SNHLY and CDR2 is FYNNEI. V dropped 6 bases and J dropped 2; count of bases not matched to a gene: 10. Some clones are missing from TCRdb's copy, which holds only in-frame ones; the method was immunoSEQ multiplex PCR. In the table there are approximately 170,000 clones, approximately 93% of which are singletons. Source material: peripheral blood. This clonotype originated in a woman between 55 and 75 years old with COVID-19, enrolled during active disease. The chain uses TRBV2 and TRBJ2-3; 11 bases are shared with TRBD2. The CDR3 DNA sequence: TGTGCCAGCAGACCCGCTAGCGGGGGGCGTTACACAGATACGCAGTATTTT. It specifies CASRPASGGRYTDTQYF.